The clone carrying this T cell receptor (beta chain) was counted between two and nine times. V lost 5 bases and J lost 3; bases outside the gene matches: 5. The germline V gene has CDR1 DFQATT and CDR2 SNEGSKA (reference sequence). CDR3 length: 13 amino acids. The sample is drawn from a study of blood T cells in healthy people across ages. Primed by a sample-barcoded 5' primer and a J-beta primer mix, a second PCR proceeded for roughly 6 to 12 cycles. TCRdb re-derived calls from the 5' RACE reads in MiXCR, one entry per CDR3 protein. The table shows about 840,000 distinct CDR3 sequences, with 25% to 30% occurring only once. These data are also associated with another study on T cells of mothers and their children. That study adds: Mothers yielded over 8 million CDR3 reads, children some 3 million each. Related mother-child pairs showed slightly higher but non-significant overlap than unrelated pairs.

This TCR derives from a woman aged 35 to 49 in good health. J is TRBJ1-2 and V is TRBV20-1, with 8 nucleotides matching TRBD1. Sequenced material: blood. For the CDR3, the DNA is TGCAGTGCTGCACAACAGGGGGACTATGGCTACACCTTC. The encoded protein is CSAAQQGDYGYTF.